This note documents a single T cell receptor beta chain sequence. Its antigen remains unknown. Only in-frame clones appear in the TCRdb table, and some are missing; sequencing was by immunoSEQ multiplex PCR. The data hold tens of thousands of clones, with 70% to 90% observed a single time. The data were obtained in a study of OX40 agonist ivuxolimab in advanced cancers. Study as a whole: The dose-escalation group included hepatocellular carcinoma, melanoma, renal cell carcinoma and head and neck cancer. Eligibility admitted prior anti-PD-1, anti-PD-L1 or anti-CTLA-4 therapy; around 42% had some.

On cycle 4 day 1 and cycle 7 day 1, as well as at baseline, blood was sampled. Study-level findings and limits: Average numbers of expanded clones were greater in CD8+ T cells than in CD4+.

This sample comprised CD4+ or CD8+ T cells sorted from blood, obtained in a trial of the OX40 agonist ivuxolimab. The clonotype originates from an adult with an advanced solid tumor such as melanoma, head and neck, liver or kidney cancer.

The CDR3 here is CASSFRSVQETQYF. Written as DNA, the CDR3 is TGTGCCAGCAGCTTTCGCTCCGTACAAGAGACCCAGTACTTC. The V call is TRBV11-2, the J call TRBJ2-5; D gene ambiguous. The ends were cut back, 3 bases at V and 2 bases at J, with 10 bases in the middle. The CDR3 is 14 residues long. Per the germline V gene, CDR1 is SGHAT and CDR2 is FQNNGV.